One sample yielded the 30 T cell receptor beta chains listed below, sequenced in a study of blood T cell repertoires in COVID-19. Data came from immunoSEQ multiplex PCR; TCRdb stores just in-frame clones and leaves some out. This repertoire shows 150,000 to 200,000 clones, about nine tenths found once; its top ten account for roughly 25%. Sequencing was carried out using peripheral blood. The receptor set was obtained from a man in his sixties with acute or convalescent COVID-19.

The gene calls are TRBV27 and TRBJ1-5; D is perhaps TRBD1 (5 bases). The length of the CDR3 is 15 residues. Germline CDR1 reads MNHEY; CDR2 reads SMNVEV (reference sequence). The germline V and J ends were trimmed by 7 bases and 4 bases, with 17 bases remaining between them. The CDR3 DNA sequence: TGTGCCAGCACCACCTCGGGACTTCCGAATCAGCCCCAGCATTTT. Its protein is CASTTSGLPNQPQHF.

The chain is built from TRBV10-3 and TRBJ2-7, with 8 bases that match TRBD1. The CDR3 extends over 12 amino acids. Germline V lookup: CDR1 ENHRY, CDR2 SYGVKD. V shed 10 bases, J shed 4 bases, and the junction held 6 bases outside the gene matches. CDR3 sequence reads: CATRDRTYEQYF. The CDR3 DNA follows: TGTGCCACCCGGGACAGGACTTACGAGCAGTACTTC.

This sequence joins TRBV7-6 and TRBJ1-6; 12 positions match TRBD1. Trimming took 5 bases from V and 6 from J; bases not matched to a gene: 5. CDR3 length: 16 residues. Germline values: CDR1 SGHVS, CDR2 FNYEAQ. CDR3 DNA: TGTGCCAGCAGCGAGGGACAGGGGGCGAGTAATTCACCCCTCCACTTT. Translation gives CASSEGQGASNSPLHF.

The chain uses TRBV2 and TRBJ1-4; TRBD1 matches at 7 bases. Germline V CDR1 and CDR2: SNHLY, FYNNEI. The CDR3 totals 17 residues. V lost 6 bases to trimming and J lost 0 bases; unmatched junction nucleotides: 10. The CDR3 spells CASSRQGVSATNEKLFF. CDR3 sequence (DNA): TGTGCCAGCAGCCGACAGGGAGTCTCCGCAACTAATGAAAAACTGTTTTTT.

V is TRBV19 and J is TRBJ1-2, with unresolved D. The V gene's germline CDR1 is LNHDA and CDR2 SQIVND (reference sequence). The CDR3 runs to 17 residues. V was pared by 10 bases and J by 0 bases, with 24 bases between. CDR3 sequence (DNA): TGTGCCACCCAGTTCGGGGAGAAGCGAGGAGCTAACTATGGCTACACCTTC. This gives the protein CATQFGEKRGANYGYTF.

The rearrangement joins TRBV11-3 to TRBJ1-2; 9 bases are a match to TRBD1. CDR1 is SGHNT, CDR2 YENEEA, per germline. J gave up 8 bases and V 2 bases, and 6 bases lay outside the gene matches. The CDR3 consists of 14 residues. CDR3 region: CASSLTWDRDGYTF. CDR3 sequence (DNA): TGTGCCAGCAGCTTAACATGGGACAGGGACGGCTACACCTTC.

This chain links TRBV6-5 with TRBJ1-1; 7 bases are a match to TRBD1. This CDR3 spans 14 amino acids. V lost 4 bases, J lost 5 bases, and 7 bases stayed unmatched. Germline CDR1 reads MNHEY; CDR2 reads SVGAGI. Written as DNA, the CDR3 is TGTGCCAGCAGTTTCGACAGACAGGGAACTGAAGCTTTCTTT. The encoded protein is CASSFDRQGTEAFF.

In this sample, this clone turned up once. Here the CDR3 DNA reads TGTGCCAGCAGACCGAGGAGACCCGCCTACAATGAGCAGTTCTTC. Amino acids: CASRPRRPAYNEQFF. This chain connects TRBV5-6 to TRBJ2-1; D unclear. The CDR3 loop spans 15 amino acids. V was shortened by 5 bases and J by 2 bases, with 14 bases between the two germline ends. The V gene's germline CDR1 is SGHDT and CDR2 YYEEEE.

This chain connects TRBV19 to TRBJ2-1; 8 bases map to TRBD2. Germline V gene lookup returns CDR1 LNHDA and CDR2 SQIVND (reference sequence). This CDR3 spans 13 amino acids. With 4 bases clipped from V and 8 bases from J, the junction kept 4 bases outside the gene matches. The CDR3 spells CASSRPGGYEQFF. The CDR3 DNA reads as TGTGCCAGTAGTAGGCCGGGGGGGTATGAGCAGTTCTTC.

This chain links TRBV24-1 with TRBJ2-7; 8 bases line up with TRBD1. This CDR3 contains 15 residues. Trimming removed 4 bases from V and 5 bases from J; junction bases left unmatched: 9. Germline V gives CDR1 KGHDR, CDR2 SFDVKD. CDR3 in DNA: TGTGCCACCAGTGAATCACAGGGGGGTAGGGACGAGCAGTACTTC. This translates into CATSESQGGRDEQYF.

CDR3 sequence: CASSLQGPQETQYF. The CDR3 nucleotides are TGCGCCAGCAGCTTACAGGGGCCCCAAGAGACCCAGTACTTC. The chain is built from TRBV5-1 and TRBJ2-5, with 7 bases identical to TRBD1. The J segment lost 1 base and the V segment lost 2 bases, leaving 2 bases of the junction unmatched. The CDR3 is 14 amino acids. Germline values: CDR1 SGHRS, CDR2 YFSETQ.

This clone was observed once. This rearrangement joins TRBV6-2 or TRBV6-3 to TRBJ2-5, with 7 bases matching TRBD1. CDR3 size: 14 residues. V dropped 4 bases and J dropped 2; count of bases not matched to a gene: 4. Germline CDR1 is MNHEY and CDR2 is SVGEGT. CDR3 bases: TGTGCCAGCAGTTTCCCGGGACAGCAAGAGACCCAGTACTTC. This sequence encodes CASSFPGQQETQYF.

This clone has only a few counts. V usage is TRBV14 and J usage is TRBJ1-3; no reliable D call. Germline V gene sequence: CDR1 SGHDN, CDR2 FVKESK. The V and J ends lost 4 bases and 4 bases respectively, with 17 bases between them. This CDR3 has 16 amino acids. DNA for the CDR3: TGTGCCAGCAGCCCTTTGGACGGGAAAAGGGGAAACACCATATATTTT. Translated, it gives CASSPLDGKRGNTIYF. The whole variable domain, remainder taken from reference TRBV14 and TRBJ1-3, is EAGVTQFPSHSVIEKGQTVTLRCDPISGHDNLYWYRRVMGKEIKFLLHFVKESKQDESGMPNNRFLAERTGGTYSTLKVQPAELEDSGVYFCASSPLDGKRGNTIYFGEGSWLTVV.

In this sample, this clone turned up once. The rearrangement joins TRBV27 to TRBJ1-1; 7 nucleotides align to TRBD1. The V gene's germline CDR1 is MNHEY and CDR2 SMNVEV (reference sequence). With V trimmed by 8 bases and J by 5 bases, 5 bases remained unmatched. The CDR3 extends over 12 amino acids. CDR3: CASARQGTEAFF. As DNA, the CDR3 is TGTGCCAGCGCCAGACAGGGAACTGAAGCTTTCTTT.

The rearrangement uses TRBV11-2 and TRBJ2-5; 9 nucleotides agree with TRBD2. The CDR3 has 17 residues. J was trimmed by 5 bases and V by 5 bases; bases with no gene match: 15. Germline values: CDR1 SGHAT, CDR2 FQNNGV. In DNA form, the CDR3 reads TGTGCCAGCAGCCTCCGGAAGGGGGCGCGGGAGGGCGAGACCCAGTACTTC. As protein: CASSLRKGAREGETQYF. Filled out from reference TRBV11-2 and TRBJ2-5, the complete variable domain reads EAGVAQSPRYKIIEKRQSVAFWCNPISGHATLYWYQQILGQGPKLLIQFQNNGVVDDSQLPKDRFSAERLKGVDSTLKIQPAKLEDSAVYLCASSLRKGAREGETQYFGPGTRLLVL.

The gene calls are TRBV20-1 and TRBJ2-5, with D possibly TRBD2 on 5 matching bases. Germline CDR1 reads DFQATT; CDR2 reads SNEGSKA (reference sequence). The CDR3 spans 13 residues. Trimming shortened V by 3 bases and J by 3 bases, and 11 bases separated the two germline ends. The CDR3 DNA follows: TGCAGTGCTAGTTCACTAGAAGAAGAGACCCAGTACTTC. Translating it yields CSASSLEEETQYF.

This clone appeared a few times. The genes are TRBV7-9 and TRBJ1-1; no definite D call. With 3 bases removed from V and 1 base from J, the gap between germline ends came to 6 bases. CDR1 and CDR2 (germline): SEHNR, FQNEAQ (reference sequence). The CDR3 is 13 residues long. CDR3 sequence (DNA): TGTGCCAGCAGCTTTACCGGGAACACTGAAGCTTTCTTT. The encoded protein is CASSFTGNTEAFF.

CDR3 coding DNA: TGTGCCAGCAGACCTAGCGGGAGGGACTCCGAGCAGTACTTC. Its translation is CASRPSGRDSEQYF. The chain has TRBV6-5 and TRBJ2-7, with TRBD2 identical over 12 bases. CDR1 MNHEY and CDR2 SVGAGI come from the germline V gene. The CDR3 is 14 amino acids. Germline trimming cut 6 bases from V and 6 bases from J; bases unmatched to any gene: 6.

This chain connects TRBV7-9 to TRBJ1-1, with D hard to call. Germline CDR1 SEHNR, CDR2 FQNEAQ (reference sequence). The CDR3 has 16 amino acids. Trimming took off 4 bases at V and 4 bases at J, with 19 bases between the two ends. The CDR3: CASSSRQTQVGTEAFF. CDR3 nucleotide sequence: TGTGCCAGCAGCTCCCGTCAAACCCAAGTCGGCACTGAAGCTTTCTTT.

V is TRBV18 and J is TRBJ2-7; 12 bases are a match to TRBD2. Germline CDR1 and CDR2: KGHSH and LQKENI. The CDR3 contains 16 residues. J gave up 6 bases and V 0 bases, and 6 bases lay outside the gene matches. This CDR3 is CASSPPASGRAREQYF. The CDR3 DNA reads TGTGCCAGCTCACCACCCGCTAGCGGGAGGGCCCGCGAGCAGTACTTC.

The rearrangement links TRBV10-3 to TRBJ2-3; 10 bases are a match to TRBD2. The V and J ends lost 2 bases and 3 bases, in that order; junction bases with no gene match: 11. The CDR3 is 18 amino acids. Germline V gives CDR1 ENHRY, CDR2 SYGVKD. The CDR3 sequence: CAISEPPGLASGTDTQYF. The CDR3 DNA reads TGTGCCATCAGTGAGCCGCCGGGACTAGCGTCAGGGACAGATACGCAGTATTTT.

This chain uses TRBV5-1 with TRBJ1-2; TRBD1 agrees at 7 bases. Looked up from germline, CDR1 is SGHRS and CDR2 is YFSETQ. The junction had 5 bases not matched to a gene; V was cut back by 0 bases and J by 0 bases. The CDR3 totals 16 residues. The CDR3 DNA follows: TGCGCCAGCAGCTTGGACAGGGGAAGGCCTAACTATGGCTACACCTTC. Translation gives CASSLDRGRPNYGYTF.

The V gene is TRBV18, the J gene TRBJ1-3; TRBD1 is a possible D gene (5 bases). The germline V gene encodes CDR1 KGHSH and CDR2 LQKENI. CDR3 length: 14 amino acids. V shed 0 bases and J shed 8 bases, with 11 bases lying between them. CDR3 loop: CASSPPGGADTIYF. The CDR3 DNA sequence: TGTGCCAGCTCACCACCGGGGGGAGCGGACACCATATATTTT.

This rearrangement joins TRBV24-1 to TRBJ2-1; TRBD2 matches at 12 bases. Trimming took 4 bases from V and 2 from J; bases not matched to a gene: 5. This CDR3 comprises 17 residues. Per germline, CDR1 KGHDR and CDR2 SFDVKD. As DNA, the CDR3 is TGTGCCACCAGTGACACTAGCGGGAGGACCCCCTACAATGAGCAGTTCTTC. This sequence encodes CATSDTSGRTPYNEQFF.

The J gene is TRBJ2-1, the V gene TRBV5-8, with 7 bases fitting TRBD1. Trimming took 6 bases from V and 2 from J; bases not matched to a gene: 11. This CDR3 comprises 16 residues. The germline gives CDR1 SGHTS, CDR2 YDEGEE. This CDR3 is CASTESGQGAYNEQFF. The CDR3 DNA is TGTGCCAGCACCGAAAGTGGGCAGGGGGCCTACAATGAGCAGTTCTTC.

This clone turned up a few times. Other DNA sequences from this sample encode an identical CDR3 as well. DNA for the CDR3: TGTGCCAGCAGCTTGGGCAGCTCCTATAATTCACCCCTCCACTTT. This codes for CASSLGSSYNSPLHF. The chain employs TRBV5-6 and TRBJ1-6; D is unresolved. This CDR3 has 15 amino acids. Germline V gene lookup returns CDR1 SGHDT and CDR2 YYEEEE. Trimming left V 0 bases short and J 0 bases short, with 4 bases between.

The chain links TRBV2 to TRBJ2-4; D remains ambiguous. The CDR3 covers 11 residues. Trimming cost V 5 bases and J 3 bases, with 2 bases left between them. Germline CDR1 reads SNHLY; CDR2 reads FYNNEI. The CDR3 loop is CASSLKNIQYF. The CDR3 nucleotides read TGTGCCAGCAGTCTCAAAAACATTCAGTACTTC.

This sequence joins TRBV4-3 and TRBJ2-7; TRBD2 matches at 14 bases. With V trimmed by 3 bases and J by 4 bases, 5 bases remained unmatched. Germline V gene sequence: CDR1 LGHNA, CDR2 YSLEER. The CDR3 runs 16 residues. CDR3 in amino acids: CASSQGTSGGYYEQYF. CDR3 in DNA: TGCGCCAGCAGCCAGGGGACTAGCGGGGGTTATTACGAGCAGTACTTC.

This chain uses TRBV5-8 with TRBJ2-1; D not resolved. Germline V CDR1 and CDR2: SGHTS, YDEGEE. The length of the CDR3 is 12 residues. V lost 2 bases and J 9 bases, leaving 9 bases between the germline ends. CDR3 sequence reads: CASSFTEFEQFF. CDR3 nucleotides: TGTGCCAGCAGCTTCACGGAGTTTGAGCAGTTCTTC. Full variable domain (remainder filled in from reference TRBV5-8 and TRBJ2-1): EAGVTQSPTHLIKTRGQQATLRCSPISGHTSVYWYQQALGLGLQFLLWYDEGEERNRGNFPPRFSGRQFPNYSSELNVNALELEDSALYLCASSFTEFEQFFGPGTRLTVL.

This clone was counted a single time. This CDR3 reads CASTKTGDVQPQHF. The CDR3 DNA sequence: TGTGCCAGCACCAAGACAGGGGATGTTCAGCCCCAGCATTTT. The chain carries TRBV2 and TRBJ1-5; TRBD1 agrees at 8 bases. This CDR3 comprises 14 residues. CDR1 is SNHLY, CDR2 FYNNEI, per germline. The V segment lost 7 bases and the J segment 6 bases; nucleotides outside the gene matches: 8. The full variable domain, with the rest looked up from reference TRBV2 and TRBJ1-5, is EPEVTQTPSHQVTQMGQEVILRCVPISNHLYFYWYRQILGQKVEFLVSFYNNEISEKSEIFDDQFSVERPDGSNFTLKIRSTKLEDSAMYFCASTKTGDVQPQHFGDGTRLSIL.